The 10 T cell receptor beta chains listed next were all sequenced from one sample in a study of shared clonotypes between healthy human individuals. Naive-designated CD8 cells lacked CD45RO, were positively enriched for CCR7, and omitted terminally differentiated effector memory CD45RA+ cells. Sequenced by immunoSEQ multiplex PCR; TCRdb stores in-frame clones only, minus some. The sample gives roughly 550,000 clones, just under 97% of which show up once; about 0.11% is in the top ten. Sequenced: naive CD8+ T cells sorted from blood. The receptors shown here come from a woman in her twenties or thirties in good health.

The rearrangement uses TRBV19 and TRBJ2-7, with 11 nucleotides matching TRBD2. The CDR3 sequence is 15 residues long. V shed 5 bases, J shed 4 bases, and the junction held 7 bases outside the gene matches. CDR1 is LNHDA, CDR2 SQIVND, per germline (reference sequence). The CDR3 reads CASSPAGLADYEQYF. CDR3 sequence (DNA): TGTGCCAGTAGTCCCGCGGGACTAGCGGATTACGAGCAGTACTTC.

The table lists this clone with a few counts. The gene calls are TRBV27 and TRBJ1-1, with D unclear. Germline CDR1 and CDR2: MNHEY and SMNVEV (reference sequence). CDR3 length: 12 amino acids. V was pared by 5 bases and J by 7 bases, with 11 bases between. The CDR3 region has the DNA TGTGCCAGCAGTCCCCCCCTTGGTGAAGCTTTCTTT. Protein sequence: CASSPPLGEAFF.

The chain recombines TRBV6-1 with TRBJ2-6; the D is unclear. CDR1 MNHNS and CDR2 SASEGT come from the germline V gene. CDR3 length equals 13 residues. Between the trimmed V and J ends, which lost 6 bases and 4 bases, there was a span of 7 bases. The CDR3 DNA follows: TGTGCCAGCAGCTGGAGCGGGGCCAACGTCCTGACTTTC. This codes for CASSWSGANVLTF.

In its sample, this clone was seen once. J is TRBJ2-5 and V is TRBV11-2, with 9 bases lining up with TRBD1. CDR1 and CDR2 from the germline V gene are SGHAT and FQNNGV. This CDR3 is built from 15 residues. The ends lost 2 bases at V and 1 base at J; junction bases unmatched: 2. This CDR3 reads CASSLRDRAQETQYF. CDR3 DNA sequence: TGTGCCAGCAGCTTAAGGGACAGGGCCCAAGAGACCCAGTACTTC.

The J gene is TRBJ1-1, the V gene TRBV19, with TRBD1 identical over 12 bases. The J segment lost 4 bases and the V segment lost 7 bases, leaving 10 bases of the junction unmatched. The CDR3 consists of 16 residues. The germline gives CDR1 LNHDA, CDR2 SQIVND (reference sequence). The CDR3 nucleotides are TGTGCCAGTACCCCGGGACAGGGGGCATTAATCACTGAAGCTTTCTTT. Translation: CASTPGQGALITEAFF.

Details on this clone: The same CDR3 is also encoded by other DNA sequences in this sample. The genes are TRBV28 and TRBJ2-7, with D possibly TRBD2 on 5 matching bases. The CDR3 loop spans 13 amino acids. The germline V and J ends were trimmed by 3 bases and 3 bases, with 9 bases remaining between them. The germline V gene has CDR1 MDHEN and CDR2 SYDVKM. The CDR3 DNA sequence: TGTGCCAGCAGTTTCCCTAGCAGCTACGAGCAGTACTTC. Translation gives CASSFPSSYEQYF.

The chain uses TRBV5-4 and TRBJ1-2, with D possibly TRBD1 on 5 matching bases. Germline values: CDR1 SGHNT, CDR2 YYREEE (reference sequence). The CDR3 length is 14 residues. V gave up 3 bases and J gave up 3 bases, with 12 bases separating them. CDR3 region: CASSSRGAYYGYTF. The CDR3 nucleotides are TGTGCCAGCAGCTCCCGCGGGGCCTACTATGGCTACACCTTC.

The CDR3 DNA reads as TGTGCCAGCAGCCCCCCCCACATTCAGTACTTC. It translates to CASSPPHIQYF. The chain combines TRBV7-9 with TRBJ2-4, with D unresolved. Per germline, CDR1 SEHNR and CDR2 FQNEAQ (reference sequence). The V end was cut by 5 bases, the J end by 8 bases, with 7 bases between. The CDR3 loop spans 11 amino acids. Full variable domain (rest looked up from reference TRBV7-9 and TRBJ2-4): DTGVSQNPRHKITKRGQNVTFRCDPISEHNRLYWYRQTLGQGPEFLTYFQNEAQLEKSRLLSDRFSAERPKGSFSTLEIQRTEQGDSAMYLCASSPPHIQYFGAGTRLSVL.

This clone was counted once. The chain combines TRBV5-1 with TRBJ1-3, with TRBD1 as a possible D gene (5 bases). The CDR3 has 13 amino acids. Per germline, CDR1 SGHRS and CDR2 YFSETQ. V lost 0 bases and J lost 8, with 9 bases in between. The CDR3: CASSLGKGDTIYF. Here the CDR3 DNA reads TGCGCCAGCAGCTTGGGGAAAGGGGACACCATATATTTT.

In its sample, this clone was seen once. The chain couples TRBV5-1 to TRBJ2-3, with 12 bases fitting TRBD2. CDR1 and CDR2 from the germline V gene are SGHRS and YFSETQ. The V and J ends lost 4 bases and 4 bases, in that order; junction bases with no gene match: 7. CDR3 length equals 16 residues. This CDR3 reads CASSPMTSGSADTQYF. The CDR3 nucleotides are TGCGCCAGCAGCCCCATGACTAGCGGGAGCGCAGATACGCAGTATTTT.